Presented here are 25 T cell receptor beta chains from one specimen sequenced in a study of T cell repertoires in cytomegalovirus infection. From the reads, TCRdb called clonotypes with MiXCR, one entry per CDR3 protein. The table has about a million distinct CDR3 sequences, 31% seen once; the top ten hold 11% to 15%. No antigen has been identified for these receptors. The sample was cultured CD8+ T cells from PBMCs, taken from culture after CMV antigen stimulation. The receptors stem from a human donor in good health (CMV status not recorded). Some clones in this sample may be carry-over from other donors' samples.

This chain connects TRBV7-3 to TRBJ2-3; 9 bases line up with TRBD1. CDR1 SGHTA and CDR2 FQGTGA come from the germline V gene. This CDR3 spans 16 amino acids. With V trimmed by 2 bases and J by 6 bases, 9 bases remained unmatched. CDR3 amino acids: CASSLAGTGSEDTQYF. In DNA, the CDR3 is TGTGCCAGCAGCTTAGCCGGGACAGGGAGTGAGGATACGCAGTATTTT.

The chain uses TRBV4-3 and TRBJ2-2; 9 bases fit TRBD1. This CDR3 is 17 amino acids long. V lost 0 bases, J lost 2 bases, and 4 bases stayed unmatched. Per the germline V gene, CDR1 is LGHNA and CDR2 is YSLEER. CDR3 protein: CASSQDTGGGNTGELFF. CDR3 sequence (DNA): TGCGCCAGCAGCCAAGATACAGGGGGCGGAAACACCGGGGAGCTGTTTTTT.

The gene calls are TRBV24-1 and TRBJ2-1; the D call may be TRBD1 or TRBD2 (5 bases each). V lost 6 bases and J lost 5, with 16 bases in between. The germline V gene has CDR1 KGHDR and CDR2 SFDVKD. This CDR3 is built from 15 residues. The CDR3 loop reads CATSQPGTSDNEQFF. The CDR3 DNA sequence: TGTGCCACCAGTCAGCCAGGGACGTCCGACAATGAGCAGTTCTTC.

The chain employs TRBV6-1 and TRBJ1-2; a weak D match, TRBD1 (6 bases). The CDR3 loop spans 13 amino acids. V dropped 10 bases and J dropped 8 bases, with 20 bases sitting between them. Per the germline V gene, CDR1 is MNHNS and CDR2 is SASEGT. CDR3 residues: CAIFGQTSWGYTF. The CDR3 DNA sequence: TGTGCCATCTTCGGACAGACGAGCTGGGGCTACACCTTC.

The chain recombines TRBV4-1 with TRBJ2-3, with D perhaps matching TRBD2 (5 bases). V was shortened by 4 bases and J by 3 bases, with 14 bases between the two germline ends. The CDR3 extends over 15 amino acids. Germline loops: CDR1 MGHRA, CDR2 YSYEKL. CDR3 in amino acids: CASSPGVLATDTQYF. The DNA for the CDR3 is TGCGCCAGCAGCCCAGGAGTTCTAGCTACAGATACGCAGTATTTT.

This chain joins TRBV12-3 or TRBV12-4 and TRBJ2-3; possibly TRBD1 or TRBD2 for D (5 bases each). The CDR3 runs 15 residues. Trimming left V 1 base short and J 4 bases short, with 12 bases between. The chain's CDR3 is CASSLVGGRADTQYF. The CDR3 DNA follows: TGTGCCAGCAGTTTAGTTGGGGGAAGAGCAGATACGCAGTATTTT.

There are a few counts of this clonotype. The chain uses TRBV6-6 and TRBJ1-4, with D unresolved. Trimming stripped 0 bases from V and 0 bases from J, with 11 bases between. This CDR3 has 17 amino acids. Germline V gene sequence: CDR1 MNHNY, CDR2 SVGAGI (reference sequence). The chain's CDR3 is CASSYSADRTTNEKLFF. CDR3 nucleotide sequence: TGTGCCAGCAGTTACTCGGCGGACCGGACAACTAATGAAAAACTGTTTTTT.

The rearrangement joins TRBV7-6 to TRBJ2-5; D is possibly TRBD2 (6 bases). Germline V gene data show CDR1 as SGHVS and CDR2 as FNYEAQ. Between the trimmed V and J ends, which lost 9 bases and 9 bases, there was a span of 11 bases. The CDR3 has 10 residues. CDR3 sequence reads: CASTGGAQYF. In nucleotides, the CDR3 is TGTGCCAGTACAGGAGGGGCCCAGTACTTC.

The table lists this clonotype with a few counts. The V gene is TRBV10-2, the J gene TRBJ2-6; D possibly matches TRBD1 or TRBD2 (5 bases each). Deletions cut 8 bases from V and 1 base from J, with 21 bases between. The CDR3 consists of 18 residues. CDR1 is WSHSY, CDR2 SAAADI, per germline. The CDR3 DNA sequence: TGCGCCAGCCGAAGGAGGACGGGACCGATGTCTGGGGCCAACGTCCTGACTTTC. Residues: CASRRRTGPMSGANVLTF.

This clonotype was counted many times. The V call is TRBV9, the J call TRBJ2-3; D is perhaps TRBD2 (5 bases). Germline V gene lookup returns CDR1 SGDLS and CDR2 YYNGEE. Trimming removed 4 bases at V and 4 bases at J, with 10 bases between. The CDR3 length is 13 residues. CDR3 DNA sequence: TGTGCCAGCAGCACGGAGGTCCCAGATACGCAGTATTTT. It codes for CASSTEVPDTQYF.

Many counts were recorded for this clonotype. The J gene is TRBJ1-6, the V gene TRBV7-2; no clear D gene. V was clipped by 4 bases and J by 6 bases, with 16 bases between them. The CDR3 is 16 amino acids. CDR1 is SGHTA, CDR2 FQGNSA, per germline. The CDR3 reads CASSSARPQLNSPLHF. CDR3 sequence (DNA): TGTGCCAGCAGCTCAGCTCGGCCCCAACTTAATTCACCCCTCCACTTT.

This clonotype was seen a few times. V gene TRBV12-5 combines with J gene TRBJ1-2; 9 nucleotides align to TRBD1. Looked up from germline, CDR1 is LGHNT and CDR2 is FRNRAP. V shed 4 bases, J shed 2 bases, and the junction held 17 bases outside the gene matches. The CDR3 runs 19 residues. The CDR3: CASGWPPTVSGQGNYGYTF. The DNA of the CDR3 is TGTGCTAGTGGTTGGCCTCCTACTGTATCTGGACAGGGGAACTATGGCTACACCTTC.

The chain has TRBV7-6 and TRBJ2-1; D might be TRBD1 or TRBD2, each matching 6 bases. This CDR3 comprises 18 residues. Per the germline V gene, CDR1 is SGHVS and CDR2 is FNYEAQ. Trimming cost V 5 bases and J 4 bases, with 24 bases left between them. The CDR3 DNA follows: TGTGCCAGCAGCCCTAGGCCGGGACACGGGACTTCTTACAATGAGCAGTTCTTC. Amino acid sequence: CASSPRPGHGTSYNEQFF. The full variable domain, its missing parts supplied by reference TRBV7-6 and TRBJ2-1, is GAGVSQSPRYKVTKRGQDVALRCDPISGHVSLYWYRQALGQGPEFLTYFNYEAQQDKSGLPNDRFSAERPEGSISTLTIQRTEQRDSAMYRCASSPRPGHGTSYNEQFFGPGTRLTVL.

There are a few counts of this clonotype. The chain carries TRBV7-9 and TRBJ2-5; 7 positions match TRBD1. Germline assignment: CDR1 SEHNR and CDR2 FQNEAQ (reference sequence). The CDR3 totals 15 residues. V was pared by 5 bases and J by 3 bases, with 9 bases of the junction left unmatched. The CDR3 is CASSGSKGAKETQYF. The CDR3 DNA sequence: TGTGCCAGCAGCGGGAGCAAGGGGGCGAAAGAGACCCAGTACTTC.

The CDR3 sequence is CASSPRLGVTGELFF. CDR3 coding DNA: TGTGCCAGCAGTCCGCGACTAGGAGTCACCGGGGAGCTGTTTTTT. The chain recombines TRBV6-1 with TRBJ2-2; D perhaps matches TRBD2 (6 bases). Germline loops: CDR1 MNHNS, CDR2 SASEGT. V lost 5 bases to trimming and J lost 4 bases, with 14 bases between them. This CDR3 is 15 amino acids long.

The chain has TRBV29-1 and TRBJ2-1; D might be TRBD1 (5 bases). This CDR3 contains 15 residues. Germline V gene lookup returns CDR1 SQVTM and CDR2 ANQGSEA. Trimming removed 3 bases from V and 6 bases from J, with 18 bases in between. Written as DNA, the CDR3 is TGCAGCGTTGACCTACAGGACCTAAGGGTCAATGAGCAGTTCTTC. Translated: CSVDLQDLRVNEQFF.

Here the CDR3 reads CASRGGDGGFF. The CDR3 region has the DNA TGTGCCAGCAGGGGAGGGGATGGAGGTTTCTTT. The chain links TRBV2 to TRBJ1-1; the D gene is possibly TRBD1 (5 bases). V was shortened by 6 bases and J by 13 bases, with 15 bases between the two germline ends. CDR1 and CDR2 from the germline V gene are SNHLY and FYNNEI. The CDR3 has 11 amino acids. Variable domain in full (rest from reference TRBV2 and TRBJ1-1): EPEVTQTPSHQVTQMGQEVILRCVPISNHLYFYWYRQILGQKVEFLVSFYNNEISEKSEIFDDQFSVERPDGSNFTLKIRSTKLEDSAMYFCASRGGDGGFFGQGTRLTVV.

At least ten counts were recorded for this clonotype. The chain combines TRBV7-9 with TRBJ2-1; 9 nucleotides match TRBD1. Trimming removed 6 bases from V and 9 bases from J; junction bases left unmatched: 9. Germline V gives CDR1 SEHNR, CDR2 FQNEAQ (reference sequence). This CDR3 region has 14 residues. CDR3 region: CASRQTGQGFEQFF. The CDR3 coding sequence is TGTGCCAGCAGACAGACGGGACAGGGTTTTGAGCAGTTCTTC. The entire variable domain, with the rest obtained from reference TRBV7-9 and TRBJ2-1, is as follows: DTGVSQNPRHKITKRGQNVTFRCDPISEHNRLYWYRQTLGQGPEFLTYFQNEAQLEKSRLLSDRFSAERPKGSFSTLEIQRTEQGDSAMYLCASRQTGQGFEQFFGPGTRLTVL.

The CDR3 protein is CASKPQGLDQPQHF. The CDR3 region has the DNA TGTGCCAGCAAACCCCAGGGGTTGGATCAGCCCCAGCATTTT. V usage is TRBV12-3 or TRBV12-4 and J usage is TRBJ1-5; a weak D match, TRBD1 (6 bases). V gave up 7 bases and J gave up 5 bases, with 15 bases separating them. There are 14 residues in the CDR3.

In DNA form, the CDR3 reads TGTGCCAGCAGTCTCAATACAGGGGTGGACACTGAAGCTTTCTTT. The encoded protein is CASSLNTGVDTEAFF. The J gene is TRBJ1-1, the V gene TRBV12-3 or TRBV12-4; 7 bases map to TRBD1. V lost 5 bases, J lost 3 bases, and 9 bases stayed unmatched. There are 15 residues in the CDR3.

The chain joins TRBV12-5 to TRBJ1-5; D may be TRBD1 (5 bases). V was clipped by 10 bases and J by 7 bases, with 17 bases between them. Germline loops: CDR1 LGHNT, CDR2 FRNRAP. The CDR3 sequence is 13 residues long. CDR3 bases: TGTGCTAACACCCAATCCGAGGGGCAGCCCCAGCATTTT. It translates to CANTQSEGQPQHF.

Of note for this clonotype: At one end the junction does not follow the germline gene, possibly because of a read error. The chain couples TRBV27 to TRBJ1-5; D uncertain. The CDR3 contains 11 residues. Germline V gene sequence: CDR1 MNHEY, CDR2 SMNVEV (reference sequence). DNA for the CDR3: TGTGCCAGCAGTCTCGTTGCCCGTCGGAATTTT. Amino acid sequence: CASSLVARRNF.

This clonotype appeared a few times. CDR3 nucleotide sequence: TGTGCCAGCAGCCAAGAAAAAGGCCACAATGAGCAGTTCTTC. This gives the protein CASSQEKGHNEQFF. The rearrangement joins TRBV4-2 to TRBJ2-1; unclear D gene. The V gene lost 0 bases and the J gene lost 5 bases, with 8 bases spanning the gap. The CDR3 spans 14 residues. Germline V gene sequence: CDR1 LGHNA, CDR2 YNFKEQ.

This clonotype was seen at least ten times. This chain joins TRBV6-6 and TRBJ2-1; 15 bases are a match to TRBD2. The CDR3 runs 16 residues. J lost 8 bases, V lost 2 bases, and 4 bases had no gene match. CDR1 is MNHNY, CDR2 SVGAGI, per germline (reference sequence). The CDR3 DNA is TGTGCCAGCAGTTACATGGGACTAGCGGGGGGCGATGAGCAGTTCTTC. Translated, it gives CASSYMGLAGGDEQFF.

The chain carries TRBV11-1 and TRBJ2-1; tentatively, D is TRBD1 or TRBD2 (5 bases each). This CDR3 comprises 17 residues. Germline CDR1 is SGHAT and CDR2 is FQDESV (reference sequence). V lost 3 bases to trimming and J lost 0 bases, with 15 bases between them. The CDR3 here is CASSLGMGVSSYNEQFF. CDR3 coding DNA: TGTGCCAGCAGCTTGGGGATGGGGGTTAGCTCCTACAATGAGCAGTTCTTC.